Listed here are 6 T cell receptor beta chains from one sample, sequenced in a study of shared clonotypes between healthy human individuals. Naivety among CD8 cells was defined by CD45RO negativity and positive CCR7 selection, thereby excluding terminally differentiated effector memory CD45RA+ cells. Profiling relied on immunoSEQ multiplex PCR, and the TCRdb table lists in-frame clones only, not all of them. The sample includes 2 million or so clones, approximately 95% of them seen just once. What was sequenced was naive CD8+ T cells sorted from blood. Every receptor here comes from a young man in good health.

With respect to this clone: In the same sample, other DNA sequences code for this CDR3. The chain carries TRBV7-9 and TRBJ2-2, with 10 bases matching TRBD1. This CDR3 comprises 16 residues. CDR1 is SEHNR and CDR2 is FQNEAQ in the germline V gene (reference sequence). J was trimmed by 4 bases and V by 3 bases; bases with no gene match: 5. DNA for the CDR3: TGTGCCAGCAGCTTGTTGGGACAGGGGTCCACCGGGGAGCTGTTTTTT. As protein: CASSLLGQGSTGELFF.

V usage is TRBV5-4 and J usage is TRBJ1-3, with 9 bases identical to TRBD1. Germline V gene sequence: CDR1 SGHNT, CDR2 YYREEE (reference sequence). The CDR3 has 15 residues. The junction had 5 bases not matched to a gene; V was cut back by 4 bases and J by 3 bases. The CDR3 sequence: CASSPGTGIGNTIYF. The CDR3 bases are TGTGCCAGCAGCCCAGGGACAGGGATTGGAAACACCATATATTTT.

This clone occurred once. Other nucleotide sequences in the sample specify the same CDR3. The rearrangement uses TRBV27 and TRBJ2-3, with a weak D call TRBD2 (6 bases). Germline CDR1 MNHEY, CDR2 SMNVEV (reference sequence). With 2 bases removed from V and 0 bases from J, the gap between germline ends came to 12 bases. The CDR3 spans 16 residues. The CDR3 sequence is CASSLSPGTSTDTQYF. CDR3 DNA: TGTGCCAGCAGTTTAAGCCCCGGGACTAGCACAGATACGCAGTATTTT.

The V gene is TRBV6-5, the J gene TRBJ2-5; D may match TRBD1 or TRBD2 (5 bases each). The CDR3 is made up of 14 amino acids. CDR1 and CDR2 from the germline V gene are MNHEY and SVGAGI. The germline V and J ends were trimmed by 2 bases and 3 bases, with 10 bases remaining between them. CDR3 residues: CASSYIVGEETQYF. The CDR3 DNA follows: TGTGCCAGCAGTTACATTGTGGGGGAAGAGACCCAGTACTTC.

This rearrangement joins TRBV6-5 to TRBJ1-6; 8 bases match TRBD1. The ends lost 6 bases at V and 8 bases at J; junction bases unmatched: 9. Germline V lookup: CDR1 MNHEY, CDR2 SVGAGI. The CDR3 loop spans 15 amino acids. CDR3 amino acids: CASRETGEGDSPLHF. The CDR3 DNA reads as TGTGCCAGCAGGGAGACAGGGGAGGGGGATTCACCCCTCCACTTT.

The gene calls are TRBV6-1 and TRBJ1-1, with D uncertain. This CDR3 spans 13 amino acids. CDR1 is MNHNS and CDR2 is SASEGT in the germline V gene. V lost 0 bases, J lost 7 bases, and 9 bases lay in between. CDR3 loop: CASSEAMWDEAFF. The CDR3 nucleotides read TGTGCCAGCAGTGAAGCGATGTGGGATGAAGCTTTCTTT.